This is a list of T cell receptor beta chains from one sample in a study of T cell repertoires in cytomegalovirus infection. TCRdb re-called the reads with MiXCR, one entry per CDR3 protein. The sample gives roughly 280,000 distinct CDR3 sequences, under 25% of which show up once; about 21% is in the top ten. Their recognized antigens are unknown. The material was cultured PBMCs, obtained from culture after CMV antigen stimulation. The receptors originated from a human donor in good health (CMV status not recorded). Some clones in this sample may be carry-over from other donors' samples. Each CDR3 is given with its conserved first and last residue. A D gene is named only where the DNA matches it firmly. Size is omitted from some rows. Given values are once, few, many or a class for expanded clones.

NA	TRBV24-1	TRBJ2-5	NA	CATSESTTQETQYF	TGTGCCACCAGTGAGTCGACGACCCAAGAGACCCAGTACTTC
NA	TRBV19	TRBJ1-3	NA	CASREAGEAGNTIYF	TGTGCCAGCCGAGAGGCAGGGGAAGCTGGAAACACCATATATTTT
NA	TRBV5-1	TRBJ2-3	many	CASSYSGFTDTQYF	TGCGCCAGCAGCTACAGCGGTTTCACAGATACGCAGTATTTT
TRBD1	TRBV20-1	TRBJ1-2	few	CSARDQGTGGDYGYTF	TGCAGTGCTAGAGATCAAGGGACAGGAGGCGACTATGGCTACACCTTC
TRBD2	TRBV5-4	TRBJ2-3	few	CASSFPGLAGGPTDTQYF	TGTGCCAGCAGCTTCCCGGGACTAGCGGGAGGGCCCACAGATACGCAGTATTTT
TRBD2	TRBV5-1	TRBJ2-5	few	CASSFLGAGDQETQYF	TGCGCCAGCAGCTTCCTAGGAGCGGGGGACCAAGAGACCCAGTACTTC
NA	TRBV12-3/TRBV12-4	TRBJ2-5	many	CASSQEETQYF	TGTGCCAGCAGTCAGGAAGAGACCCAGTACTTC
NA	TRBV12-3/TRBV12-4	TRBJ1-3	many	CASSVTGSSGNTIYF	TGTGCCAGCAGTGTAACAGGGAGCTCTGGAAACACCATATATTTT
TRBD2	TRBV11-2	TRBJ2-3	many	CASSLRTSGTSTDTQYF	TGTGCCAGCAGCTTGCGGACTAGCGGTACTAGCACAGATACGCAGTATTTT
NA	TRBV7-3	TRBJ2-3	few	CASSLNPGDTQYF	TGTGCCAGCAGCTTAAACCCCGGGGATACGCAGTATTTT
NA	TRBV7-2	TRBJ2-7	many	CASSLSWGSDYEQYF	TGTGCCAGCAGCTTATCGTGGGGGAGTGACTACGAGCAGTACTTC
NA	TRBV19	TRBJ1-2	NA	CASSIISQGRWGYTF	TGTGCCAGTAGTATCATCTCCCAGGGAAGATGGGGCTACACCTTC
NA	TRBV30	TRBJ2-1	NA	CAWSTAYYNEQFF	TGTGCCTGGAGTACCGCATACTACAATGAGCAGTTCTTC
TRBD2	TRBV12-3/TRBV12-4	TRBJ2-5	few	CASSFLAGVETQYF	TGTGCCAGCAGTTTTCTCGCGGGAGTTGAGACCCAGTACTTC
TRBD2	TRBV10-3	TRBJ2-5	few	CAISGERERQETQYF	TGTGCCATCAGTGGGGAGCGGGAGAGACAAGAGACCCAGTACTTC
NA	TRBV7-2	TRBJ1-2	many	CASSFGLSGYTF	TGTGCCAGCAGCTTTGGTTTAAGCGGCTACACCTTC
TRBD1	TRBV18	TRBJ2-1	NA	CASSPPTGRNNEQFF	TGTGCCAGCTCACCGCCGACAGGGAGAAACAATGAGCAGTTCTTC
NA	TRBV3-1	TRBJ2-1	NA	CASSPTRTYNEQFF	TGTGCCAGCAGCCCAACCAGGACCTACAATGAGCAGTTCTTC
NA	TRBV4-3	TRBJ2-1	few	CASSQDWREAYNEQFF	TGCGCCAGCAGCCAAGATTGGCGCGAGGCCTACAATGAGCAGTTCTTC
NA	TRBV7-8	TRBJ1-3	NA	CASSSQLQGPGNTIYF	TGTGCCAGCAGCTCCCAGCTTCAGGGACCTGGAAACACCATATATTTT
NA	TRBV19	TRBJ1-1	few	CASSTGQLNTEAFF	TGTGCCAGTAGTACCGGACAGTTGAACACTGAAGCTTTCTTT
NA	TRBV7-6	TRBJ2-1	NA	CASSLGQGGYNELFF	TGTGCCAGCAGCTTAGGCCAGGGCGGATACAATGAGCTGTTCTTC
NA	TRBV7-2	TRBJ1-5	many	CASSLVGDNQPQHF	TGTGCCAGCAGCTTAGTGGGGGACAATCAGCCCCAGCATTTT
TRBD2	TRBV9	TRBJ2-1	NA	CASSEGLAGVSEQFF	TGTGCCAGCAGCGAAGGACTAGCGGGAGTTAGTGAGCAGTTCTTC
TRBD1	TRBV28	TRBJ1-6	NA	CASRTGGGYNSPLHF	TGTGCCAGCAGAACAGGGGGAGGCTATAATTCACCCCTCCACTTT
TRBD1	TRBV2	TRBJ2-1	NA	CASSGDRAYNEQFF	TGTGCCAGCAGCGGGGACAGGGCCTACAATGAGCAGTTCTTC
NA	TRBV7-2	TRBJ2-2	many	CASRETVANTGELFF	TGTGCCAGCAGGGAGACTGTTGCGAACACCGGGGAGCTGTTTTTT
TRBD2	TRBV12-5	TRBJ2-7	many	CASGLAPVGGRAYEQYF	TGTGCTAGTGGTTTGGCCCCAGTAGGCGGGAGGGCCTACGAGCAGTACTTC
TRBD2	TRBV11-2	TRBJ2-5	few	CASSPGTSGRAGETQYF	TGTGCCAGCAGCCCCGGGACTAGCGGGAGGGCCGGAGAGACCCAGTACTTC
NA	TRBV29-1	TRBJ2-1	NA	CSVSSHEQFF	TGCAGCGTTAGCTCACATGAGCAGTTCTTC
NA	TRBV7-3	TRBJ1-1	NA	CASSLTPQGVRTEAFF	TGTGCCAGCAGCTTAACCCCCCAGGGAGTGAGAACTGAAGCTTTCTTT
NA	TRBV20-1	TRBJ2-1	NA	CSATGGQGMNEQFF	TGCAGTGCTACCGGGGGGCAGGGTATGAATGAGCAGTTCTTC
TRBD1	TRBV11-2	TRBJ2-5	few	CASSSWTGEARKETQYF	TGTGCCAGCAGCTCCTGGACAGGGGAGGCGCGGAAAGAGACCCAGTACTTC
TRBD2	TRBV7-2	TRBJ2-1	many	CASSLFRWGGLHNEQFF	TGTGCCAGCAGCTTATTTCGGTGGGGGGGGTTACACAATGAGCAGTTCTTC
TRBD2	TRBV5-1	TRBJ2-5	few	CASSLSGGLAGVGRKETQYF	TGCGCCAGCAGCTTGTCGGGGGGACTAGCGGGAGTAGGGCGTAAGGAGACCCAGTACTTC
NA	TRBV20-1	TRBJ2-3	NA	CSAPFPSTVGGGTQYF	TGCAGTGCTCCTTTCCCCAGCACGGTCGGAGGGGGTACGCAGTATTTT
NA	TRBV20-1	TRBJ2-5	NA	CSARAFGETQYF	TGCAGTGCTAGAGCTTTCGGGGAGACCCAGTACTTC
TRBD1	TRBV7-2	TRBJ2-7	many	CASSPGTGLYEQYF	TGTGCCAGCAGCCCCGGGACAGGGCTCTACGAGCAGTACTTC
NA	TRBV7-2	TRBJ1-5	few	CASSPQRNSNQPQHF	TGTGCCAGCAGCCCACAGCGAAATAGCAATCAGCCCCAGCATTTT
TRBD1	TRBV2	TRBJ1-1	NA	CASSVDQGDTEAFF	TGTGCCAGCAGTGTCGATCAGGGGGACACTGAAGCTTTCTTT
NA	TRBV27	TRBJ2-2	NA	CASSLWYSQEELFF	TGTGCCAGCAGTTTATGGTACTCCCAGGAGGAGCTGTTTTTT
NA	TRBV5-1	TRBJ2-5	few	CASSLAVRDQETQYF	TGCGCCAGCAGCTTGGCCGTACGGGACCAAGAGACCCAGTACTTC
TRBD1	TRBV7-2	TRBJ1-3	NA	CASSLAGQRENTIYF	TGTGCCAGCAGCTTAGCGGGACAGCGAGAAAACACCATATATTTT
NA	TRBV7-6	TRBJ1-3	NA	CASSESNSGNTIYF	TGTGCCAGCAGCGAGAGCAACTCTGGAAACACCATATATTTT
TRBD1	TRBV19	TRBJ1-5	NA	CASRGQGSQPQHF	TGTGCCAGTAGGGGACAGGGGTCGCAGCCCCAGCATTTT
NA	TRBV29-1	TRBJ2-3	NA	CSVPTSTDTQYF	TGCAGCGTTCCGACTAGCACAGATACGCAGTATTTT
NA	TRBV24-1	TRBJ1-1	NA	CATSDPPNTEAFF	TGTGCCACCAGTGACCCTCCAAACACTGAAGCTTTCTTT
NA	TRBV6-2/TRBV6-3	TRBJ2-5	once	CASTPTAGGMTQYF	TGTGCCAGCACCCCGACAGCTGGGGGTATGACCCAGTACTTC
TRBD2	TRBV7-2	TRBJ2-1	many	CASSLNSGDNEQFF	TGTGCCAGCAGCCTTAATAGCGGGGACAATGAGCAGTTCTTC